Sequencing of this T cell receptor (beta chain) was carried out in a study of shared clonotypes between healthy human individuals. The V segment lost 6 bases and the J segment 2 bases; nucleotides outside the gene matches: 9. This CDR3 contains 15 residues. Germline CDR1 and CDR2: SGHNT and YENEEA. Using immunoSEQ multiplex PCR, the repertoire was profiled, and TCRdb retains in-frame clones only, with some absent. The data hold approximately 2.1 million clones, with approximately 93% observed a single time. This sequence originates from a young man in good health. Some clones in this sample may be carry-over from other donors' samples. Sequencing used naive CD4+ T cells from PBMCs. Described subset: CD45RA+ positively selected. The V gene is TRBV11-3, the J gene TRBJ2-5; 7 bases align to TRBD1. Here the CDR3 DNA reads TGTGCCAGCAGTAACAGGGGAGAGGGACAAGAGACCCAGTACTTC. Its translation: CASSNRGEGQETQYF.